These 21 T cell receptor beta chains were all obtained from the same sample, sequenced in a study of blood T cell repertoires in COVID-19. Sequencing used immunoSEQ multiplex PCR; TCRdb keeps in-frame clones, though not all of them. In the table there are about 120,000 clones, about 89% of which are singletons. The sample consisted of peripheral blood. The origin of the receptors is a woman in her seventies with acute or convalescent COVID-19.

The gene calls are TRBV5-1 and TRBJ1-2; 7 nucleotides line up with TRBD1. Germline CDR1 SGHRS, CDR2 YFSETQ. The CDR3 loop spans 12 amino acids. The ends lost 4 bases at V and 8 bases at J; junction bases unmatched: 5. The chain's CDR3 is CASSNDRDGYTF. In DNA form, the CDR3 reads TGCGCCAGCAGCAACGACAGGGACGGCTACACCTTC.

The gene calls are TRBV18 and TRBJ1-1; D ambiguous. Trimming pared 3 bases from V and 0 bases from J, leaving 5 bases between. Germline loops: CDR1 KGHSH, CDR2 LQKENI. CDR3 size: 13 residues. CDR3 bases: TGTGCCAGCTCACCCACAGTGAACACTGAAGCTTTCTTT. Translating gives CASSPTVNTEAFF.

CDR3 DNA sequence: TGTGCCAGCACTGAGACAGGGGGCTCTGGGGCCAACGTCCTGACTTTC. Translated: CASTETGGSGANVLTF. The chain combines TRBV3-1 (or the pseudogene TRBV3-2) with TRBJ2-6; 9 positions agree with TRBD1. With V trimmed by 7 bases and J by 0 bases, 4 bases remained unmatched. CDR3 length: 16 amino acids. From germline, CDR1 is LGHDT and CDR2 YNNKEL (reference sequence).

V and J are TRBV27 and TRBJ1-6, with a possible D match to TRBD1 (6 bases). Germline loops: CDR1 MNHEY, CDR2 SMNVEV (reference sequence). This CDR3 has 16 amino acids. V lost 5 bases and J 9 bases, leaving 20 bases between the germline ends. The CDR3 bases are TGTGCCAGCAGTCTAAGACTCGACAGGCCCCGTTCACCCCTCCACTTT. This encodes CASSLRLDRPRSPLHF.

This chain connects TRBV18 to TRBJ1-6; D perhaps matches TRBD1 (5 bases). The V gene's germline CDR1 is KGHSH and CDR2 LQKENI. The CDR3 is 15 amino acids. Trimming shortened V by 1 base and J by 5 bases, and 9 bases separated the two germline ends. CDR3 region: CASSPRVGDNSPLHF. DNA of the CDR3: TGTGCCAGCTCACCACGCGTAGGGGATAATTCACCCCTCCACTTT.

The J gene is TRBJ1-1, the V gene TRBV2; 10 positions match TRBD1. There are 13 residues in the CDR3. The germline gives CDR1 SNHLY, CDR2 FYNNEI. V was pared by 8 bases and J by 6 bases, with 6 bases of the junction left unmatched. The CDR3 DNA reads as TGTGCCAGCTCGGGACAGGGGCGCCCTGAAGCTTTCTTT. Amino acid sequence: CASSGQGRPEAFF. Together with reference TRBV2 and TRBJ1-1, the CDR3 gives the full variable domain: EPEVTQTPSHQVTQMGQEVILRCVPISNHLYFYWYRQILGQKVEFLVSFYNNEISEKSEIFDDQFSVERPDGSNFTLKIRSTKLEDSAMYFCASSGQGRPEAFFGQGTRLTVV.

This clone was found once. V usage is TRBV6-1 and J usage is TRBJ1-3; no firm D call. The CDR3 totals 15 residues. The germline V and J ends were trimmed by 2 bases and 2 bases, with 10 bases remaining between them. CDR1 and CDR2 from the germline V gene are MNHNS and SASEGT. The CDR3 bases are TGTGCCAGCAGTGAACAGTTGCCTCCTGGAAACACCATATATTTT. Protein product: CASSEQLPPGNTIYF.

The CDR3 DNA is TGTGCCAGCAGGGGGGACAGGAGAGATGGCTACACCTTC. It codes for CASRGDRRDGYTF. This chain connects TRBV12-3 or TRBV12-4 to TRBJ1-2, with 8 nucleotides matching TRBD1. The junction had 6 bases not matched to a gene; V was cut back by 6 bases and J by 6 bases. This CDR3 has 13 residues.

The chain links TRBV6-5 to TRBJ2-5; the match to TRBD2 covers 7 bases. This CDR3 is 15 amino acids long. After removal of 5 bases from V and 5 bases from J, the junction contained 11 bases not matched to a gene. Germline V gives CDR1 MNHEY, CDR2 SVGAGI. CDR3 nucleotides: TGTGCCAGCAGTCTAGCGGTAGTAAGGCCTGAGACCCAGTACTTC. Its translation: CASSLAVVRPETQYF.

The rearrangement joins TRBV7-2 to TRBJ1-1, with D uncertain. The CDR3 is 14 amino acids. V shed 3 bases and J shed 4 bases, with 12 bases lying between them. Per the germline V gene, CDR1 is SGHTA and CDR2 is FQGNSA. This CDR3 is CASSLVVRGTEAFF. The CDR3 DNA is TGTGCCAGCAGCTTGGTGGTGCGGGGCACTGAAGCTTTCTTT.

The V gene is TRBV4-2, the J gene TRBJ2-1, with D possibly TRBD1 on 5 matching bases. With 0 bases removed from V and 14 bases from J, the gap between germline ends came to 11 bases. CDR1 and CDR2 (germline): LGHNA, YNFKEQ. This CDR3 has 12 residues. CDR3 protein: CASSQDQGGEFF. The CDR3 bases are TGTGCCAGCAGCCAAGATCAGGGTGGGGAGTTCTTC.

The genes are TRBV6-5 and TRBJ1-1; 11 bases fit TRBD1. Germline V gives CDR1 MNHEY, CDR2 SVGAGI. This CDR3 region has 14 residues. Trimming removed 1 base from V and 7 bases from J; junction bases left unmatched: 2. CDR3 nucleotide sequence: TGTGCCAGCAGTTACTTGGGACAGGGGGATGAAGCTTTCTTT. It encodes CASSYLGQGDEAFF.

The chain employs TRBV9 and TRBJ1-1; tentative D call: TRBD1 (5 bases). This CDR3 comprises 16 residues. The V gene's germline CDR1 is SGDLS and CDR2 YYNGEE. With 2 bases removed from V and 0 bases from J, the gap between germline ends came to 14 bases. CDR3 in DNA: TGTGCCAGCAGCGTGGGGACTGAGTTCATGAACACTGAAGCTTTCTTT. Its translation is CASSVGTEFMNTEAFF.

The V call is TRBV5-6, the J call TRBJ1-2; no clear D. The CDR3 runs to 14 residues. Germline V gene sequence: CDR1 SGHDT, CDR2 YYEEEE. V lost 0 bases to trimming and J lost 4 bases, with 10 bases between them. CDR3 sequence: CASSLEVGVYGYTF. The CDR3 DNA sequence: TGTGCCAGCAGCTTGGAGGTCGGAGTCTATGGCTACACCTTC.

The genes are TRBV6-5 and TRBJ1-2, with 12 bases aligning to TRBD1. The CDR3 runs to 15 residues. The germline V gene has CDR1 MNHEY and CDR2 SVGAGI. J was trimmed by 8 bases and V by 6 bases; bases with no gene match: 10. The CDR3 reads CASRIPGQGAQGYTF. The DNA for the CDR3 is TGTGCCAGCAGGATTCCGGGACAGGGGGCGCAGGGCTACACCTTC.

This clone was detected only once. The chain links TRBV19 to TRBJ2-5; 8 nucleotides line up with TRBD1. CDR3 length: 15 residues. CDR1 and CDR2 (germline): LNHDA, SQIVND (reference sequence). V dropped 4 bases and J dropped 5; count of bases not matched to a gene: 9. CDR3 DNA: TGTGCCAGTAGTACACAAACAGGGGGACGGGAGACCCAGTACTTC. It specifies CASSTQTGGRETQYF.

The J gene is TRBJ2-3, the V gene TRBV20-1; a possible D gene is TRBD1 (5 bases). The V end was cut by 3 bases, the J end by 6 bases, with 10 bases between. CDR1 and CDR2 from the germline V gene are DFQATT and SNEGSKA (reference sequence). CDR3 size: 12 residues. The CDR3 DNA follows: TGCAGTGCTAGTTCCTGGGGCGATACGCAGTATTTT. Amino acids: CSASSWGDTQYF.

The chain joins TRBV11-2 to TRBJ1-4; 9 bases agree with TRBD1. Unmatched junction bases numbered 6, after V lost 5 bases and J lost 5 bases. Per germline, CDR1 SGHAT and CDR2 FQNNGV. The CDR3 extends over 15 amino acids. CDR3 loop: CASSRGQGPNEKLFF. DNA for the CDR3: TGTGCCAGCAGCCGAGGACAGGGGCCAAATGAAAAACTGTTTTTT.

The rearrangement joins TRBV7-9 to TRBJ1-4; D possibly corresponds to TRBD1 (5 bases). CDR1 and CDR2 from the germline V gene are SEHNR and FQNEAQ (reference sequence). The length of the CDR3 is 15 residues. The V end lost 3 bases, the J end lost 6 bases, and 14 bases lay between the germline ends. This chain's CDR3 is CASSFGGGLDEKLFF. CDR3 in DNA: TGTGCCAGCAGCTTCGGCGGGGGTTTAGATGAAAAACTGTTTTTT.

V gene TRBV5-4 combines with J gene TRBJ1-3; a weak D match, TRBD1 (5 bases). The CDR3 is 16 amino acids. Per the germline V gene, CDR1 is SGHNT and CDR2 is YYREEE (reference sequence). Trimming left V 3 bases short and J 4 bases short, with 17 bases between. This CDR3 is CASSSDVQGFGNTIYF. CDR3 in DNA: TGTGCCAGCAGCTCGGATGTGCAGGGTTTCGGAAACACCATATATTTT.

The chain combines TRBV28 with TRBJ1-5, with unresolved D. The CDR3 is 16 amino acids. Per germline, CDR1 MDHEN and CDR2 SYDVKM. V was clipped by 3 bases and J by 1 base, with 13 bases between them. CDR3 region: CASSFELVSSNQPQHF. In DNA, the CDR3 is TGTGCCAGCAGTTTCGAGCTGGTGAGCAGCAATCAGCCCCAGCATTTT.